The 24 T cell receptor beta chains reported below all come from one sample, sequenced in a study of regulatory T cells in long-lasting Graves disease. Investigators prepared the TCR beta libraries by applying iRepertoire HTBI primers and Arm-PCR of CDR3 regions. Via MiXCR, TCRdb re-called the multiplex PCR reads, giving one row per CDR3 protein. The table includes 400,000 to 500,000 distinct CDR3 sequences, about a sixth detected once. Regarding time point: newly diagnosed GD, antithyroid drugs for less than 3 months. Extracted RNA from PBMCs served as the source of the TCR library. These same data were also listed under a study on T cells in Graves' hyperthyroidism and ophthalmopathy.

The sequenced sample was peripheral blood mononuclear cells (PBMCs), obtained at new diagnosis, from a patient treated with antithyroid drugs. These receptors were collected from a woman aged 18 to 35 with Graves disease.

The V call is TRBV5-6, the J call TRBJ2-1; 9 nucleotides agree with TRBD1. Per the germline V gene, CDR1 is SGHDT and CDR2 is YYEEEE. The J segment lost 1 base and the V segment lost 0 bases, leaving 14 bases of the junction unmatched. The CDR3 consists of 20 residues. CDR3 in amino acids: CASSLGWTGDLLGSYNEQFF. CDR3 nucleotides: TGTGCCAGCAGCTTGGGTTGGACAGGGGACCTCTTGGGGTCCTACAATGAGCAGTTCTTC.

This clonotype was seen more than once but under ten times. The CDR3 DNA sequence: TGCAGTGCCCCCCCGCGGCAGGGGATAGGGAATCAGCCCCAGCATTTT. Its protein is CSAPPRQGIGNQPQHF. This chain connects TRBV20-1 to TRBJ1-5, with D possibly TRBD1 on 6 matching bases. V was clipped by 6 bases and J by 4 bases, with 22 bases between them. The CDR3 spans 16 residues. CDR1 and CDR2 (germline): DFQATT, SNEGSKA (reference sequence).

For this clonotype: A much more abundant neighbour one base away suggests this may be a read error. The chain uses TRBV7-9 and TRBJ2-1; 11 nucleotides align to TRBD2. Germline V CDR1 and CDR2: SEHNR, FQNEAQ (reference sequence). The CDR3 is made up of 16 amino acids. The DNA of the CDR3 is TGTGCCAGCAGCCTGGCTAGCGGGAGGACAGGTAATGAGCGGTTCTTC. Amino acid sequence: CASSLASGRTGNERFF. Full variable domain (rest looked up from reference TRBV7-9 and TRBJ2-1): DTGVSQNPRHKITKRGQNVTFRCDPISEHNRLYWYRQTLGQGPEFLTYFQNEAQLEKSRLLSDRFSAERPKGSFSTLEIQRTEQGDSAMYLCASSLASGRTGNERFFGPGTRLTVL.

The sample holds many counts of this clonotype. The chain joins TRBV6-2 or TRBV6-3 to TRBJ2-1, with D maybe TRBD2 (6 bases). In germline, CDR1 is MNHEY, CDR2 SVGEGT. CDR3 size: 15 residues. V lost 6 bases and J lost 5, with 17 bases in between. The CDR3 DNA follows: TGTGCCAGCAGAAAAACCGGGACTCGAAACAATGAGCAGTTCTTC. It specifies CASRKTGTRNNEQFF.

The CDR3 DNA follows: TGCAGTGCTCTTAGGGGAAGTCATCAGCCCCAGCATTTT. Translated, it gives CSALRGSHQPQHF. V and J are TRBV20-1 and TRBJ1-5; D may be TRBD1 (5 bases). The CDR3 spans 13 residues. Germline CDR1 is DFQATT and CDR2 is SNEGSKA (reference sequence). V was trimmed by 5 bases and J by 5 bases, leaving 13 bases between them.

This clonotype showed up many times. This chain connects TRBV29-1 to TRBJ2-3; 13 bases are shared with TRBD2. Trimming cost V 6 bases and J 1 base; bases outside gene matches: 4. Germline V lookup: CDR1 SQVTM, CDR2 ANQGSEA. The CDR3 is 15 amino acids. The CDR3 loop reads CSVKGTSGGTDTQYF. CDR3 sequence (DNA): TGCAGCGTCAAGGGGACTAGCGGGGGCACAGATACGCAGTATTTT.

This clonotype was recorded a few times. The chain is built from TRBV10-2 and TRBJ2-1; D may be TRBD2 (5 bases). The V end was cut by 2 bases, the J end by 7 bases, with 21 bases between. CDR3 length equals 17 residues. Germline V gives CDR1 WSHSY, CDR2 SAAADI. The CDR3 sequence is CASSEPPPSGYRNEQFF. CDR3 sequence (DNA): TGCGCCAGCAGTGAGCCTCCCCCCAGCGGATATCGAAATGAGCAGTTCTTC.

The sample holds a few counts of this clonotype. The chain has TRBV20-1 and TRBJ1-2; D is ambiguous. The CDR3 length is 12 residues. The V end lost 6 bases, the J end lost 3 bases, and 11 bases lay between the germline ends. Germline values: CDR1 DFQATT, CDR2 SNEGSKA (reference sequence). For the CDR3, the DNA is TGCAGTGCCACCGGGTGGGACTATGGCTACACCTTC. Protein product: CSATGWDYGYTF.

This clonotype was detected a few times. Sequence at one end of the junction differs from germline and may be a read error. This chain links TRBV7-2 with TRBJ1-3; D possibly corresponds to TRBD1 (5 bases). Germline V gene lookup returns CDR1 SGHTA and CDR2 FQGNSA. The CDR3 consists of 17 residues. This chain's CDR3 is CASSLAGALASGNTMYF. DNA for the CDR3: TGTGCCAGCAGCTTAGCTGGGGCTCTCGCCTCTGGAAACACCATGTATTTT. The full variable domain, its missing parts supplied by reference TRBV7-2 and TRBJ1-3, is GAGVSQSPSNKVTEKGKDVELRCDPISGHTALYWYRQSLGQGLEFLIYFQGNSAPDKSGLPSDRFSAERTGGSVSTLTIQRTQQEDSAVYLCASSLAGALASGNTMYFGEGSWLTVV.

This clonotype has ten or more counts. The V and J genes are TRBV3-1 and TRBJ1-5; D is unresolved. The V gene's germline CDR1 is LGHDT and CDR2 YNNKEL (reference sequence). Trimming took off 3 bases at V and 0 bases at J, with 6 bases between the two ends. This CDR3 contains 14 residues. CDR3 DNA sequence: TGTGCCAGCAGCCAGGGGATTAGCAATCAGCCCCAGCATTTT. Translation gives CASSQGISNQPQHF. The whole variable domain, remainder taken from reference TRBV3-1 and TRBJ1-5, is DTAVSQTPKYLVTQMGNDKSIKCEQNLGHDTMYWYKQDSKKFLKIMFSYNNKELIINETVPNRFSPKSPDKAHLNLHINSLELGDSAVYFCASSQGISNQPQHFGDGTRLSIL.

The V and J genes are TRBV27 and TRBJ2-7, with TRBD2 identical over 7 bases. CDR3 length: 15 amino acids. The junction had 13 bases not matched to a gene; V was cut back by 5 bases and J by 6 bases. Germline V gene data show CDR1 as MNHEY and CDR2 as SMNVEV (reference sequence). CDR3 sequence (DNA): TGTGCCAGCAGTGACGGGGAGCGGGAACGGGGCGAGCAGTACTTC. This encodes CASSDGERERGEQYF.

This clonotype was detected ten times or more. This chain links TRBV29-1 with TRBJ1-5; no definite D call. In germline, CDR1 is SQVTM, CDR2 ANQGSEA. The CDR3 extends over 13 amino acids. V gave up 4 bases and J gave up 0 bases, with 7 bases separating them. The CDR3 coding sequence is TGCAGCGTTGCCGACTATAGCAATCAGCCCCAGCATTTT. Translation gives CSVADYSNQPQHF. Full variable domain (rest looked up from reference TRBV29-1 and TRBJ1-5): SAVISQKPSRDICQRGTSLTIQCQVDSQVTMMFWYRQQPGQSLTLIATANQGSEATYESGFVIDKFPISRPNLTFSTLTVSNMSPEDSSIYLCSVADYSNQPQHFGDGTRLSIL.

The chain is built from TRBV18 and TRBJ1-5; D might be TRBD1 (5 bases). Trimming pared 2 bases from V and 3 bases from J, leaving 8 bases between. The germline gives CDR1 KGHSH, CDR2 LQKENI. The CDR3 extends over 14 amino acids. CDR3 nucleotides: TGTGCCAGCTCACCAGGGGCTTACAATCAGCCCCAGCATTTT. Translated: CASSPGAYNQPQHF.

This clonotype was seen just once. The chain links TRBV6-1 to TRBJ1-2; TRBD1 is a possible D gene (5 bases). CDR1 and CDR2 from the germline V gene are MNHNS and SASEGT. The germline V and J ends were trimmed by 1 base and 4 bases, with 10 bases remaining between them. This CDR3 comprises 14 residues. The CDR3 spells CASSEEKTAYGYTF. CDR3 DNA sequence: TGTGCCAGCAGTGAAGAGAAGACAGCCTATGGCTACACCTTC.

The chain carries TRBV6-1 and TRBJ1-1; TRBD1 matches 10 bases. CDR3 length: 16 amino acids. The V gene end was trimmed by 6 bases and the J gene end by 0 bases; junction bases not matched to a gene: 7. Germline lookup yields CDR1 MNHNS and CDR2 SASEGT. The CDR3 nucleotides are TGTGCCAGCAGAAGGGACAGGGGTGTGATGAACACTGAAGCTTTCTTT. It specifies CASRRDRGVMNTEAFF.

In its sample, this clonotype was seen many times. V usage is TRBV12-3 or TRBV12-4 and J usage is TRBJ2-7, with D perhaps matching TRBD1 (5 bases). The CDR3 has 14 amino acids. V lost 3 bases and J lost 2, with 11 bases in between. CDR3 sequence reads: CASSFQTGPYEQYF. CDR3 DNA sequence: TGTGCCAGCAGTTTCCAAACAGGTCCCTACGAGCAGTACTTC.

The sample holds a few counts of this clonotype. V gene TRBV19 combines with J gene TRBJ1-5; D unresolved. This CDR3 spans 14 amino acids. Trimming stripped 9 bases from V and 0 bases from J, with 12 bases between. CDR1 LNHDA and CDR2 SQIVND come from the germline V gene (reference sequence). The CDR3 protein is CASLPLDSNQPQHF. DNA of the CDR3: TGTGCCAGCCTACCGCTGGATAGCAATCAGCCCCAGCATTTT.

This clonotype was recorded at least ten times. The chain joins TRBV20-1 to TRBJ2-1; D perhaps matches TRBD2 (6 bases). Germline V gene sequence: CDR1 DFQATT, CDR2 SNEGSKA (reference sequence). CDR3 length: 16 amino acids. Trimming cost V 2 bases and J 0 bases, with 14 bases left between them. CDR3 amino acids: CSARTPEGSSYNEQFF. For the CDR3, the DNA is TGCAGTGCTAGAACACCGGAGGGCAGCTCCTACAATGAGCAGTTCTTC.

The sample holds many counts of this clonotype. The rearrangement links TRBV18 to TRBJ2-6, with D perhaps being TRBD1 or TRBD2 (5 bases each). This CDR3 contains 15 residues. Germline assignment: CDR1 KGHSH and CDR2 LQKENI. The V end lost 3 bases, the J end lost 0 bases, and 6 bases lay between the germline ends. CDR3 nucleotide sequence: TGTGCCAGCTCACCTGGGGGCTCTGGGGCCAACGTCCTGACTTTC. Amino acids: CASSPGGSGANVLTF.

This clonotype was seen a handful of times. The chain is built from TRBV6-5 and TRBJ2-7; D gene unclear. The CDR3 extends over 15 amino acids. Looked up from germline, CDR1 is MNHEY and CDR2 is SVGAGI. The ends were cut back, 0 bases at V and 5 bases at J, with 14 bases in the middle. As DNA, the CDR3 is TGTGCCAGCAGTTACTCCACGCGGCTAAGCCACGAGCAGTACTTC. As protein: CASSYSTRLSHEQYF.

CDR3 DNA: TGTGCCAGTTATAGGACTAGCGGAAACTCCTACGAGCAGTACTTC. Protein: CASYRTSGNSYEQYF. The chain combines TRBV2 with TRBJ2-7; 10 bases align to TRBD2. V lost 9 bases to trimming and J lost 0 bases; unmatched junction nucleotides: 8. Germline V gives CDR1 SNHLY, CDR2 FYNNEI. The length of the CDR3 is 15 residues.

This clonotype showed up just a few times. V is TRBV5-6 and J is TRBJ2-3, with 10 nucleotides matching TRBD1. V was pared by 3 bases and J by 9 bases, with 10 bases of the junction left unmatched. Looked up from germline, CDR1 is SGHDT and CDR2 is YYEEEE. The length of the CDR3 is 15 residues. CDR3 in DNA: TGTGCCAGCAGCTCCGGGACAGGGGTGGTGGGGACGCAGTATTTT. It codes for CASSSGTGVVGTQYF.

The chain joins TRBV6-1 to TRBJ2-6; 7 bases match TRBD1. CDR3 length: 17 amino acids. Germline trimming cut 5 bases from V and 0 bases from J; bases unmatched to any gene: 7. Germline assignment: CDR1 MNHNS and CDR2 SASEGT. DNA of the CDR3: TGTGCCAGCAGTACCGGGACAGTCCTCTCTGGGGCCAACGTCCTGACTTTC. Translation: CASSTGTVLSGANVLTF.

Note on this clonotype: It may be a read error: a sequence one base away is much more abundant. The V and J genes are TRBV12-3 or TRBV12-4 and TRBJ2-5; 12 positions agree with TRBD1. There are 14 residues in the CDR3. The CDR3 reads CAVGTGGGLVTQYF. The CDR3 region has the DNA TGTGCTGTCGGGACAGGGGGCGGTTTGGTGACCCAGTACTTC.